The 32 T cell receptor beta chains below were found in one sample sequenced in a study of Tregs in tolerant kidney transplant recipients. Some clones are missing from TCRdb's copy, which holds only in-frame ones; the method was immunoSEQ multiplex PCR. The sample holds about 15,000 clones. Mixed chimerism was transient after nonmyeloablative marrow transplants from related graft donors. The source was CD4+ T cells from blood (PBMCs), collected 12 months after the transplant. These TCRs come from a human patient who received a combined kidney and bone marrow transplant. Some T cells may have come from the graft donor.

In the case of this clone: The sequence runs out 3 residues before the end of the CDR3; the remainder is reconstructed from the germline J gene. J is TRBJ2-1 and V is TRBV29-1; D not certain. The germline CDR1 and CDR2 sequences are SQVTM and ANQGSEA. CDR3 length: 13 residues. Deletions cut 2 bases from V and 4 bases from J, with 9 bases between. The DNA read from the CDR3 is TGCAGCGTTGAACCGGGTCTATACAATGAG. Translation gives CSVEPGLYNE. The full CDR3 protein is CSVEPGLYNEQFF.

This clone is classed as medium-sized (0.01 to 0.1%) by frequency. The read ends 3 residues before the CDR3 terminus; that terminus is restored from the germline J gene. This chain links TRBV20-1 with TRBJ1-1, with TRBD1 as a possible D gene (5 bases). This CDR3 spans 15 amino acids. Trimming took 1 base from V and 4 from J, leaving 16 bases between them. Germline lookup yields CDR1 DFQATT and CDR2 SNEGSKA (reference sequence). CDR3 region: CSARVHQTVFTEAFF. The sequenced part of the CDR3 DNA is TGCAGTGCTAGAGTTCATCAGACAGTCTTCACTGAA.

About this clone itself: Read coverage stops 3 residues before the CDR3 terminus; the germline J gene supplies the remainder. The rearrangement uses TRBV7-8 and TRBJ1-3; no clear D. The V gene's germline CDR1 is SGHVS and CDR2 FQNEAQ. V lost 4 bases and J lost 1, with 11 bases in between. The CDR3 runs to 15 residues. CDR3 DNA, as far as it was read: TGTGCCAGCAGCTCCTCAACCCTATCTGGAAACACC. As protein: CASSSSTLSGNT. The complete CDR3 protein is CASSSSTLSGNTIYF.

As concerns this clone: The CDR3 end is not reached by the read, which stops 3 residues before it; the germline J gene fills it in. The V and J genes are TRBV20-1 and TRBJ1-5, with D perhaps TRBD1 (6 bases). The CDR3 contains 15 residues. The V end lost 5 bases, the J end lost 0 bases, and 14 bases lay between the germline ends. The germline gives CDR1 DFQATT, CDR2 SNEGSKA (reference sequence). This CDR3 is CSAGGQGYSNQPQHF. CDR3 bases read: TGCAGTGCTGGAGGGCAGGGGTATAGCAATCAGCCC.

As for this clone: The read comes to an end 3 residues before the CDR3 does, leaving the germline J gene to fill in the end. This chain joins TRBV14 and TRBJ2-7; D unclear. The V gene's germline CDR1 is SGHDN and CDR2 FVKESK. V shed 1 base and J shed 5 bases, with 15 bases lying between them. The CDR3 runs 15 residues. Here the CDR3 reads CASSQGLGLVDEQYF. The DNA read from the CDR3 is TGTGCCAGCAGCCAAGGATTAGGGCTTGTGGACGAG. Using reference TRBV14 and TRBJ2-7 for the parts outside the CDR3, the full variable domain is EAGVTQFPSHSVIEKGQTVTLRCDPISGHDNLYWYRRVMGKEIKFLLHFVKESKQDESGMPNNRFLAERTGGTYSTLKVQPAELEDSGVYFCASSQGLGLVDEQYFGPGTRLTVT.

CDR3 DNA, as far as it was read: TGTGCCAGCAGTTTCGGGCAGGGTCCGGAAGATACG. Its protein is CASSFGQGPEDT. The entire CDR3 is CASSFGQGPEDTQYF. The chain recombines TRBV12-3 or TRBV12-4 with TRBJ2-3; possibly TRBD1 for D (5 bases). The sequence runs out 3 residues before the end of the CDR3; the remainder is reconstructed from the germline J gene. Trimming removed 3 bases from V and 5 bases from J, with 15 bases in between. There are 15 residues in the CDR3.

Worth noting for this clone: The read terminates 3 residues ahead of where the CDR3 ends, so the germline J gene completes it. The rearrangement joins TRBV13 to TRBJ2-7; 8 nucleotides match TRBD1. The CDR3 has 13 residues. Germline V gene lookup returns CDR1 PRHDT and CDR2 FYEKMQ (reference sequence). V gave up 5 bases and J gave up 5 bases; unmatched junction bases: 5. The CDR3 DNA, read in part, is TGTGCCAGCAGCCCCCGGACAGGGAACGAG. The encoded protein is CASSPRTGNE. The full CDR3 is CASSPRTGNEQYF.

In regard to this clone: The read terminates 3 residues ahead of where the CDR3 ends, so the germline J gene completes it. V gene TRBV11-1 combines with J gene TRBJ2-5, with TRBD1 identical over 12 bases. The CDR3 is 14 residues long. The germline V gene has CDR1 SGHAT and CDR2 FQDESV (reference sequence). V dropped 6 bases and J dropped 4; count of bases not matched to a gene: 3. CDR3 residues: CASRPGQGAETQYF. CDR3 DNA, as far as it was read: TGTGCCAGCAGACCGGGACAGGGGGCAGAGACC.

On this clone itself: The CDR3 end falls 3 residues outside the read, so it is completed with the germline J gene. The chain is built from TRBV20-1 and TRBJ2-7; 7 bases map to TRBD1. Germline CDR1 reads DFQATT; CDR2 reads SNEGSKA (reference sequence). With 7 bases clipped from V and 2 bases from J, the junction kept 14 bases outside the gene matches. The CDR3 is 15 residues long. The CDR3 sequence is CSGMTTNRGTYEQYF. CDR3 DNA, as far as it was read: TGCAGTGGAATGACTACAAACAGGGGAACCTACGAG.

In the case of this clone: The CDR3 goes on 3 residues after the read ends, and that part is filled in from the germline J gene. This rearrangement joins TRBV2 to TRBJ2-7, with TRBD2 identical over 12 bases. The length of the CDR3 is 17 residues. J lost 2 bases, V lost 5 bases, and 10 bases had no gene match. Germline assignment: CDR1 SNHLY and CDR2 FYNNEI. The CDR3 loop reads CASSYGLAGRIPYEQYF. The DNA read from the CDR3 is TGTGCCAGCAGTTACGGACTAGCGGGGCGGATACCCTACGAG.

Note on this clone: The read is 3 residues too short to cover the CDR3 end, so that end is filled in from the germline J gene. The chain carries TRBV7-2 and TRBJ2-1, with 8 bases fitting TRBD2. CDR1 is SGHTA, CDR2 FQGNSA, per germline. J was trimmed by 3 bases and V by 6 bases; bases with no gene match: 7. The CDR3 runs 15 residues. The CDR3 protein is CASSQSGSFYNEQFF. CDR3 DNA (partial): TGTGCCAGCAGTCAGAGCGGGAGCTTCTACAATGAG.

Comment on this clone: The read gets to within 3 residues of the CDR3 end, and the germline J gene fills in the rest. The rearrangement links TRBV11-3 to TRBJ2-7; TRBD1 matches 10 bases. The CDR3 has 14 amino acids. The V and J ends lost 3 bases and 4 bases, in that order; junction bases with no gene match: 3. CDR1 is SGHNT and CDR2 is YENEEA in the germline V gene. This chain's CDR3 is CASSFGTGAYEQYF. The covered CDR3 bases are TGTGCCAGCAGCTTCGGGACAGGGGCGTACGAG.

Comments on this clone: The CDR3 end lies 3 residues beyond the end of the read and is filled in from the germline J gene. The chain carries TRBV11-3 and TRBJ2-5; unclear D gene. V dropped 0 bases and J dropped 5 bases, with 4 bases sitting between them. Germline values: CDR1 SGHNT, CDR2 YENEEA. This CDR3 spans 12 amino acids. Here the CDR3 reads CASSLDQETQYF. The CDR3 bases that were read are TGTGCCAGCAGCTTAGATCAGGAGACC.

A word on this clone: The read falls 3 residues short of the CDR3 end, and the missing part is taken from the germline J gene. The chain combines TRBV10-3 with TRBJ2-1; no reliable D call. CDR3 length: 16 residues. The V and J ends lost 0 bases and 0 bases respectively, with 9 bases between them. CDR1 is ENHRY and CDR2 is SYGVKD in the germline V gene. The CDR3 bases that were read are TGTGCCATCAGTGAGTCAACTGGTAGCTCCTACAATGAG. Amino acid sequence: CAISESTGSSYNE. The entire CDR3 protein is CAISESTGSSYNEQFF.

On this clone itself: The sequence runs out 3 residues before the end of the CDR3; the remainder is reconstructed from the germline J gene. This chain joins TRBV6-2 or TRBV6-3 and TRBJ1-1; D gene uncertain. The CDR3 extends over 17 amino acids. The V gene's germline CDR1 is MNHEY and CDR2 SVGEGT. Trimming stripped 5 bases from V and 5 bases from J, with 24 bases between. This CDR3 reads CASSPPTSYSKGTEAFF. The CDR3 bases that were read are TGTGCCAGCAGTCCGCCGACATCTTACTCCAAAGGGACTGAA.

With regard to this clone: The read halts 3 residues ahead of the CDR3 end, with the missing end drawn from the germline J gene. The chain is built from TRBV5-1 and TRBJ2-7; 7 nucleotides align to TRBD1. The CDR3 runs 14 residues. The germline V gene has CDR1 SGHRS and CDR2 YFSETQ. V was pared by 4 bases and J by 6 bases, with 10 bases of the junction left unmatched. CDR3 DNA, as far as it was read: TGCGCCAGCAGCGTCTGGGACAGCTTAACCGAG. Encoded protein: CASSVWDSLTE. The entire CDR3 protein is CASSVWDSLTEQYF.

As for this clone: The read gets to within 3 residues of the CDR3 end, and the germline J gene fills in the rest. This chain connects TRBV5-1 to TRBJ2-1; 9 bases map to TRBD1. Germline V gene data show CDR1 as SGHRS and CDR2 as YFSETQ. The length of the CDR3 is 14 residues. Partial CDR3 DNA: TGCGCAAGCGAGATGGGACAGGGTCTAAATGAG. It translates to CASEMGQGLNE. From start to end, the CDR3 is CASEMGQGLNEQFF. Filled out from reference TRBV5-1 and TRBJ2-1, the complete variable domain reads KAGVTQTPRYLIKTRGQQVTLSCSPISGHRSVSWYQQTPGQGLQFLFEYFSETQRNKGNFPGRFSGRQFSNSRSEMNVSTLELGDSALYLCASEMGQGLNEQFFGPGTRLTVL.

This clone ranks as medium-sized in terms of frequency. The CDR3 end is not reached by the read, which stops 3 residues before it; the germline J gene fills it in. The rearrangement joins TRBV7-2 to TRBJ2-1, with 9 bases that match TRBD2. The CDR3 has 14 residues. Germline assignment: CDR1 SGHTA and CDR2 FQGNSA. The J segment lost 9 bases and the V segment lost 1 base, leaving 4 bases of the junction unmatched. The sequenced CDR3 bases are TGTGCCAGCAGCTTAGGCGGGAGGGCCCGTGAG. Translated: CASSLGGRARE. The whole CDR3 is CASSLGGRAREQFF.

In the case of this clone: The read gets to within 3 residues of the CDR3 end, and the germline J gene fills in the rest. The chain couples TRBV12-3 or TRBV12-4 to TRBJ2-3, with TRBD2 matching 8 bases. V gave up 8 bases and J gave up 0 bases; unmatched junction bases: 7. The CDR3 loop spans 15 amino acids. CDR3 amino acids: CASVTSGGSTDTQYF. The sequenced CDR3 bases are TGTGCCAGCGTTACTAGCGGAGGTAGCACAGATACG.

The CDR3 bases that were read are TGTGCCAGCAGTGGACAGACCTCCTACGAG. This codes for CASSGQTSYE. The full CDR3 sequence reads CASSGQTSYEQYF. The V gene is TRBV6-1, the J gene TRBJ2-7, with a weak D call TRBD1 (5 bases). The read ends 3 residues before the CDR3 terminus; that terminus is restored from the germline J gene. CDR1 and CDR2 from the germline V gene are MNHNS and SASEGT. This CDR3 contains 13 residues. The germline V and J ends were trimmed by 4 bases and 0 bases, with 7 bases remaining between them.

About this clone: The read ends 3 residues shy of where the CDR3 ends; the end is completed using the germline J gene. The V and J genes are TRBV5-6 and TRBJ1-6; TRBD1 is a possible D gene (5 bases). CDR1 SGHDT and CDR2 YYEEEE come from the germline V gene. V was clipped by 0 bases and J by 7 bases, with 8 bases between them. This CDR3 spans 14 amino acids. CDR3 DNA (partial): TGTGCCAGCAGCTTGGACAGGATAAATTCACCC. This sequence encodes CASSLDRINSP. The full CDR3 protein is CASSLDRINSPLHF.

On this clone: The observed sequence ends 3 residues before the CDR3 terminus, with the missing tail filled in from the germline J gene. This sequence joins TRBV5-1 and TRBJ2-3; D is uncertain. Trimming left V 1 base short and J 1 base short, with 7 bases between. The germline V gene encodes CDR1 SGHRS and CDR2 YFSETQ. There are 14 residues in the CDR3. CDR3 sequence: CASSLSSGTDTQYF. The sequenced CDR3 bases are TGCGCCAGCAGCTTGAGCTCTGGCACAGATACG.

Of note for this clone: The CDR3 end falls 3 residues outside the read, so it is completed with the germline J gene. The chain has TRBV29-1 and TRBJ2-1; 9 nucleotides align to TRBD1. After removal of 6 bases from V and 7 bases from J, the junction contained 13 bases not matched to a gene. The CDR3 extends over 15 amino acids. CDR1 is SQVTM and CDR2 is ANQGSEA in the germline V gene. The CDR3 here is CSVPFTGGKRNEQFF. The sequenced part of the CDR3 DNA is TGCAGCGTACCTTTTACAGGGGGCAAGAGGAATGAG.

Concerning this clone itself: The DNA ends 3 residues before the CDR3 does, and the rest of the CDR3 is filled in from the germline J gene. This sequence joins TRBV7-6 and TRBJ2-3; D uncertain. V gave up 2 bases and J gave up 2 bases, with 11 bases separating them. The CDR3 spans 15 residues. Per germline, CDR1 SGHVS and CDR2 FNYEAQ. This chain's CDR3 is CASSLLELYTDTQYF. The DNA read from the CDR3 is TGTGCCAGCAGCTTACTAGAATTATACACAGATACG.

As concerns this clone: The read ends 3 residues before the CDR3 terminus; that terminus is restored from the germline J gene. The V and J genes are TRBV7-2 and TRBJ2-7; 8 bases align to TRBD2. J gave up 3 bases and V 5 bases, and 6 bases lay outside the gene matches. This CDR3 is 14 amino acids long. Germline V gene lookup returns CDR1 SGHTA and CDR2 FQGNSA. Partial CDR3 DNA: TGTGCCAGCAGCGCGGGACTAGGGGACTACGAG. The encoded protein is CASSAGLGDYE. The full CDR3 protein reads CASSAGLGDYEQYF.

As to this clone: The read ends 3 residues before the CDR3 terminus; that terminus is restored from the germline J gene. The chain is built from TRBV5-1 and TRBJ2-7; 9 nucleotides align to TRBD2. The CDR3 extends over 15 amino acids. The germline V gene has CDR1 SGHRS and CDR2 YFSETQ. Trimming took 0 bases from V and 6 from J; bases not matched to a gene: 7. The CDR3 loop reads CASSLGVAGVFEQYF. CDR3 DNA, as far as it was read: TGCGCCAGCAGCTTGGGGGTAGCGGGAGTTTTCGAG.

Remarks on this clone: The read terminates 3 residues ahead of where the CDR3 ends, so the germline J gene completes it. The chain is built from TRBV20-1 and TRBJ2-5; maybe TRBD2 (5 bases). Germline CDR1 reads DFQATT; CDR2 reads SNEGSKA (reference sequence). V dropped 0 bases and J dropped 2 bases, with 10 bases sitting between them. CDR3 size: 14 residues. The CDR3 reads CSARDPGNQETQYF. The part of the CDR3 DNA that was read is TGCAGTGCTAGAGATCCGGGGAATCAAGAGACC.

The CDR3 here is CASSTQGGPYNEQFF. CDR3 bases read: TGTGCCAGCAGCACACAGGGGGGCCCTTACAATGAG. This chain links TRBV7-3 with TRBJ2-1; 8 bases match TRBD1. The CDR3 extends 3 residues past the end of the read, so its final part is completed from the germline J gene. The length of the CDR3 is 15 residues. Germline assignment: CDR1 SGHTA and CDR2 FQGTGA. The V gene end was trimmed by 5 bases and the J gene end by 4 bases; junction bases not matched to a gene: 7.

About this clone itself: The CDR3 is cut off 3 residues early in the read; its end comes from the germline J gene. The chain carries TRBV29-1 and TRBJ2-7; a weak D match, TRBD1 (5 bases). The CDR3 length is 14 residues. Trimming took 7 bases from V and 2 from J, leaving 18 bases between them. Germline CDR1 SQVTM, CDR2 ANQGSEA. CDR3 DNA (partial): TGCAGCGCCGTAAAGGACAACTTACCCTACGAG. Protein: CSAVKDNLPYE. The CDR3, in full, reads CSAVKDNLPYEQYF.

Regarding this clone: The sequence runs out 3 residues before the end of the CDR3; the remainder is reconstructed from the germline J gene. This chain joins TRBV20-1 and TRBJ2-7, with 9 bases fitting TRBD2. V lost 3 bases, J lost 5 bases, and 11 bases stayed unmatched. CDR1 and CDR2 (germline): DFQATT, SNEGSKA (reference sequence). The CDR3 is made up of 15 amino acids. The CDR3 loop is CSASGSGSVIDEQYF. Partial CDR3 DNA: TGCAGTGCTAGCGGTAGCGGGAGTGTCATCGACGAG.

In regard to this clone: The read ends 3 residues before the CDR3 terminus; that terminus is restored from the germline J gene. The chain joins TRBV7-2 to TRBJ2-1; D might be TRBD2 (5 bases). The CDR3 spans 15 residues. CDR1 SGHTA and CDR2 FQGNSA come from the germline V gene. Trimming stripped 5 bases from V and 4 bases from J, with 15 bases between. The CDR3: CASSQRVGPYNEQFF. The CDR3 DNA, read in part, is TGTGCCAGCAGCCAGAGGGTTGGGCCTTACAATGAG.

On this clone: The CDR3 end falls 3 residues outside the read, so it is completed with the germline J gene. This chain links TRBV10-3 with TRBJ2-3; 12 bases align to TRBD2. CDR1 ENHRY and CDR2 SYGVKD come from the germline V gene. V was clipped by 4 bases and J by 5 bases; unmatched bases: 4. The CDR3 is made up of 15 amino acids. The DNA read from the CDR3 is TGTGCCATCAGTGCTAGCGGGAGGGCCAGAGATACG. This codes for CAISASGRARDT. The whole CDR3 protein reads CAISASGRARDTQYF.